Listed below are T cell receptor beta chains from one sample, sequenced in a study of T cell repertoires in cytomegalovirus infection. Their antigens remain unidentified. TCRdb redid the calling of the reads with MiXCR, one entry per CDR3 protein. Of about 740,000 distinct CDR3 sequences in the sample, around a third are singletons; the top ten hold 18%. The starting material was cultured PBMCs, obtained from culture after CMV antigen stimulation. These receptors all stem from a human donor in good health (CMV status not recorded). Some clones in this sample may be carry-over from other donors' samples. Both conserved end residues are part of each CDR3. The D gene is left open where the match is weak. Clone sizes are given selectively: once, few, many, or a class where the clone is expanded.

v_call	clone_size	j_call	d_call	cdr3_nt	cdr3_aa
TRBV19	few	TRBJ2-2	TRBD1	TGTGCCAGTAGTATAGCAGGGGACAGGGGGCGAGGCACCGGGGAGCTGTTTTTT	CASSIAGDRGRGTGELFF
TRBV28	-	TRBJ1-5	TRBD1	TGTGCCTCCCGGGGGACAGGGGGCAGGGGTAGCAATCAGCCCCAGCATTTT	CASRGTGGRGSNQPQHF
TRBV11-3	few	TRBJ2-3	-	TGTGCCAGCAGCTCATCCACGGCGTTAGATACGCAGTATTTT	CASSSSTALDTQYF
TRBV7-6	many	TRBJ1-5	TRBD1	TGTGCCAGCAGCAGGGACAGGGGCAATCAGCCCCAGCATTTT	CASSRDRGNQPQHF
TRBV12-3/TRBV12-4	many	TRBJ2-7	TRBD2	TGTGCCAGCAGGAGGACTAGCGGGAGACATGAGCAGTACTTC	CASRRTSGRHEQYF
TRBV7-8	-	TRBJ2-5	TRBD1	TGTGCCAGCAGCTTAGCCCTATACAGGGGGGAGACCCAGTACTTC	CASSLALYRGETQYF
TRBV20-1	-	TRBJ1-2	-	TGCAGTGCTAGAGACCAGTCCGGGTCCTTCTATGGCTACACCTTC	CSARDQSGSFYGYTF
TRBV12-3/TRBV12-4	-	TRBJ2-1	-	TGTGCCAGCAGAGTGGGACTGCGATCCGAGCAGTTCTTC	CASRVGLRSEQFF
TRBV11-2	few	TRBJ2-3	-	TGTGCCAGCAGCTTATCCCACGACACAGATACGCAGTATTTT	CASSLSHDTDTQYF
TRBV7-3	-	TRBJ2-1	-	TGTGCCAGCAGGGGGGCCTACAATGAGCAGTTCTTC	CASRGAYNEQFF
TRBV7-2	few	TRBJ2-7	-	TGTGCCAGCAGCTCCGACAGTTCCGAGCAGTACTTC	CASSSDSSEQYF
TRBV6-5	-	TRBJ1-2	TRBD1	TGTGCCAGCAGTTACGCCGGGACAGGGGGCGCATGGAACTATGGCTACACCTTC	CASSYAGTGGAWNYGYTF
TRBV9	-	TRBJ2-1	-	TGTGCCAGCAGCGTAGAACTCAGGGATTACAATGAGCAGTTCTTC	CASSVELRDYNEQFF
TRBV2	-	TRBJ2-2	TRBD1	TGTGCCAGCAGTGTGGGACAGGGTTGGACCGGGGAGCTGTTTTTT	CASSVGQGWTGELFF
TRBV12-3/TRBV12-4	-	TRBJ2-3	-	TGTGCCAGCGCATTGGGAGATACGCAGTATTTT	CASALGDTQYF
TRBV18	-	TRBJ1-2	-	TGTGCCAGCTCACCTGATGAAGGGAATGGCTACACCTTC	CASSPDEGNGYTF
TRBV28	few	TRBJ2-7	TRBD2	TGTGCCAGCAGTTGGGGGGGGGACTCCTACGAGCAGTACTTC	CASSWGGDSYEQYF
TRBV6-2/TRBV6-3	-	TRBJ2-1	TRBD2	TGTGCCAGCAGTTACCCCCCTAGCGGGAGCTCAATGGATGAGCAGTTCTTC	CASSYPPSGSSMDEQFF
TRBV3-1	-	TRBJ1-2	-	TGTGCCAGCAGAAGGAGCAACTATGGCTACACCTTC	CASRRSNYGYTF
TRBV7-2	many	TRBJ1-4	-	TGTGCCAGCAGCTTAAGCCCTAATGAAAAACTGTTTTTT	CASSLSPNEKLFF
TRBV24-1	-	TRBJ2-3	-	TGTGCCACCAGTCCCGGAGGGGGCCGCACAGATACGCAGTATTTT	CATSPGGGRTDTQYF
TRBV6-1	-	TRBJ1-3	-	TGTGCCAGCAGTGTACTGGGGGGTTCTGGAAACACCATATATTTT	CASSVLGGSGNTIYF
TRBV6-6	few	TRBJ2-5	TRBD2	TGTGCCAGCAGTTACCCCACTAGCGGGAGGGCCCTCGGGTACCAAGAGACCCAGTACTTC	CASSYPTSGRALGYQETQYF
TRBV6-4	-	TRBJ1-6	-	TGTGCCAGAGAGTGGGATTCACCCCTCCACTTT	CAREWDSPLHF
TRBV12-3/TRBV12-4	-	TRBJ2-1	-	TGTGCCAGCAGTTTACTCTCGGGGTTTGGTACCTACAATGAGCAGTTCTTC	CASSLLSGFGTYNEQFF
TRBV2	few	TRBJ2-1	-	TGTGCCAGCGCAAGGACTAAGGGCAATGAGCAGTTCTTC	CASARTKGNEQFF
TRBV11-2	-	TRBJ1-1	TRBD1	TGTGCCAGCAGGCGAGGGACAGACCTCACTGAAGCTTTCTTT	CASRRGTDLTEAFF
TRBV20-1	-	TRBJ2-5	-	TGCAGTGCTAGAGATTTAAGACTCGGCATGGGGGAGTCGGAGACCCAGTACTTC	CSARDLRLGMGESETQYF
TRBV7-2	few	TRBJ2-1	TRBD2	TGTGCCAGCAGCACGGGACTAGCACGGGTGAATGAGCAGTTCTTC	CASSTGLARVNEQFF
TRBV4-1	-	TRBJ1-1	-	TGCGCCAGCAGCCAAGATTTGGTGACCACTGAAGCTTTCTTT	CASSQDLVTTEAFF
TRBV6-1	few	TRBJ1-1	-	TGTGCCAGCAGTGAATTGAGAGGCACTGAAGCTTTCTTT	CASSELRGTEAFF
TRBV18	few	TRBJ2-7	TRBD1	TGTGCCAGCTCACCACGGACCGGGACAGGGGCCAGCGAGCAGTACTTC	CASSPRTGTGASEQYF
TRBV10-3	-	TRBJ2-5	-	TGTGCCATCAGCCAAGGCCAACTAGCCCGGGAAGAGACCCAGTACTTC	CAISQGQLAREETQYF
TRBV5-4	-	TRBJ2-4	TRBD2	TGTGCCAGCAGCGAGGAGGTCCCGGGACTAGCGGGGGAAATAGCCAAAAACATTCAGTACTTC	CASSEEVPGLAGEIAKNIQYF
TRBV27	-	TRBJ2-5	TRBD2	TGTGCCAGCAGTCCCCTCCTACTAGCGGACGCCAAGGAGACCCAGTACTTC	CASSPLLLADAKETQYF
TRBV7-6	-	TRBJ1-1	-	TGTGCCAGCAGCTCTAGGACATCAAGGAACACTGAAGCTTTCTTT	CASSSRTSRNTEAFF
TRBV12-3/TRBV12-4	-	TRBJ2-2	TRBD2	TGTGCCAGCAGACAGACTAGCGGGAGTGGAGCCGGGGAGCTGTTTTTT	CASRQTSGSGAGELFF